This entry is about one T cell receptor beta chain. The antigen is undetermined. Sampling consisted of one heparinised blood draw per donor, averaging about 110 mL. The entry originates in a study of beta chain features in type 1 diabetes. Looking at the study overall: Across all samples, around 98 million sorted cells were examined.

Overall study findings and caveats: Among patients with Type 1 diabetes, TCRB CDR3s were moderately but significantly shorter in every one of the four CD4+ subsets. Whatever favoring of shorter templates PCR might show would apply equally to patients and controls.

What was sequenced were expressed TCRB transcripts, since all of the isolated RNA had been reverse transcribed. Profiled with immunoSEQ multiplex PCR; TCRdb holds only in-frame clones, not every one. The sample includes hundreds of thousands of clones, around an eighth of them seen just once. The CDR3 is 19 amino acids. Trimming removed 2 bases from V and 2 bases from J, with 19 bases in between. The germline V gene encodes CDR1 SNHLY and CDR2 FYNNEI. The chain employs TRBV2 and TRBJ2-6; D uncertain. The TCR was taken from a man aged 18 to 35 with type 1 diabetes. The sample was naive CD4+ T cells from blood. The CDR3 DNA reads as TGTGCCAGCAGTGAACTTCTAGGGCAGGCCGTCCCTGGGGCCAACGTCCTGACTTTC. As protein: CASSELLGQAVPGANVLTF.